This T cell receptor (beta chain) was recorded in a study of cytotoxic CD8 clonotypes in ibrutinib-treated CLL. Study background: Of the patients, roughly 10 were relapsed/refractory, roughly 15 treatment-naive and 17 to 18 IGHV unmutated.

The CDR3 loop spans 14 amino acids. The germline gives CDR1 MNHEY, CDR2 SVGAGI. Trimming pared 4 bases from V and 3 bases from J, leaving 13 bases between. TCRdb's table, derived via immunoSEQ multiplex PCR, lists solely in-frame clones and lacks some. The table shows just over 200,000 clones, with roughly three quarters occurring only once. Study conclusions and caveats: Public clonotypes, an uncommon group, contracted or remained stable on treatment.

The table lists this clone with many counts. Its antigen is undetermined. This sample comprised PBMCs, obtained after 12 months of ibrutinib treatment. This receptor was obtained from a human donor with chronic lymphocytic leukemia. The rearrangement uses TRBV6-5 and TRBJ2-7; D uncertain. CDR3 in DNA: TGTGCCAGCAGTTCGATCCAGAAGGTCTACGAGCAGTACTTC. Translation: CASSSIQKVYEQYF.